The 22 T cell receptor beta chains reported below all come from one sample, sequenced in a study of blood T cell repertoires in COVID-19. The assay was immunoSEQ multiplex PCR, and TCRdb's table has in-frame clones only and misses some. The sample lists under 250,000 clones, over 65% seen once, with just over 2.5% in the top ten. Sequencing used peripheral blood. The receptors were gathered from a woman between 65 and 79 years old with active or convalescent COVID-19.

Written as DNA, the CDR3 is TGTGCCAGCAGCCTAACAGGGTTGAACGAGCAGTACTTC. It yields the protein CASSLTGLNEQYF. The chain links TRBV2 to TRBJ2-7; tentatively, D is TRBD1 (6 bases). The CDR3 loop spans 13 amino acids. Germline CDR1 is SNHLY and CDR2 is FYNNEI. V lost 6 bases, J lost 5 bases, and 14 bases lay in between. Combining the CDR3 with reference TRBV2 and TRBJ2-7 gives the whole variable domain EPEVTQTPSHQVTQMGQEVILRCVPISNHLYFYWYRQILGQKVEFLVSFYNNEISEKSEIFDDQFSVERPDGSNFTLKIRSTKLEDSAMYFCASSLTGLNEQYFGPGTRLTVT.

This clone was seen at least ten times. The V call is TRBV5-4, the J call TRBJ2-7; 7 positions match TRBD1. V trimming: 0 bases; J trimming: 6 bases; junction bases outside the gene matches: 6. The CDR3 loop spans 14 amino acids. CDR1 is SGHNT and CDR2 is YYREEE in the germline V gene (reference sequence). CDR3 region: CASSLGRGNGEQYF. CDR3 nucleotide sequence: TGTGCCAGCAGCTTGGGCAGGGGGAACGGCGAGCAGTACTTC.

This clone was seen once. The chain carries TRBV19 and TRBJ1-2; D perhaps matches TRBD1 (5 bases). Germline V gene data show CDR1 as LNHDA and CDR2 as SQIVND (reference sequence). The V end was cut by 7 bases, the J end by 9 bases, with 18 bases between. The CDR3 loop spans 13 amino acids. The CDR3 sequence is CASTRDSHQSYTF. The CDR3 bases are TGTGCCAGTACCCGAGACAGCCACCAAAGCTACACCTTC.

The chain employs TRBV5-6 and TRBJ2-1, with 10 bases aligning to TRBD1. The ends lost 3 bases at V and 16 bases at J; junction bases unmatched: 4. CDR3 size: 11 residues. CDR1 and CDR2 from the germline V gene are SGHDT and YYEEEE. CDR3 region: CASSSRTGGFF. The CDR3 DNA follows: TGTGCCAGCAGCTCCCGGACAGGGGGTTTCTTC.

CDR3 DNA sequence: TGTGCCAGCAGCCCGGTTGGAGCTGAAGCTTTCTTT. Encoded protein: CASSPVGAEAFF. The rearrangement uses TRBV9 and TRBJ1-1, with D uncertain. CDR1 and CDR2 (germline): SGDLS, YYNGEE. The germline V and J ends were trimmed by 4 bases and 6 bases, with 10 bases remaining between them. The CDR3 is made up of 12 amino acids.

The chain employs TRBV5-1 and TRBJ1-6; 8 bases map to TRBD1. Germline V gene data show CDR1 as SGHRS and CDR2 as YFSETQ. The CDR3 runs to 15 residues. V was clipped by 3 bases and J by 7 bases; unmatched bases: 6. CDR3 DNA: TGCGCCAGCAGCTCAGGACAGGGTGGGAATTCACCCCTCCACTTT. Translation gives CASSSGQGGNSPLHF.

This sequence joins TRBV7-3 and TRBJ1-4, with 9 bases lining up with TRBD1. The junction had 5 bases not matched to a gene; V was cut back by 5 bases and J by 4 bases. The CDR3 length is 15 residues. Germline V lookup: CDR1 SGHTA, CDR2 FQGTGA. CDR3 DNA: TGTGCCAGCAGCAAGACGGGACAGGGTAATGAAAAACTGTTTTTT. Translating it yields CASSKTGQGNEKLFF. Based on the CDR3 plus reference TRBV7-3 and TRBJ1-4, the full variable domain is GAGVSQTPSNKVTEKGKYVELRCDPISGHTALYWYRQSLGQGPEFLIYFQGTGAADDSGLPNDRFFAVRPEGSVSTLKIQRTERGDSAVYLCASSKTGQGNEKLFFGSGTQLSVL.

The chain uses TRBV5-4 and TRBJ2-7, with TRBD2 matching over 13 bases. Germline CDR1 SGHNT, CDR2 YYREEE (reference sequence). CDR3 length equals 16 residues. The V gene end was trimmed by 0 bases and the J gene end by 5 bases; junction bases not matched to a gene: 5. Here the CDR3 reads CASSLVLAGGWNEQYF. Here the CDR3 DNA reads TGTGCCAGCAGCTTGGTACTAGCGGGGGGGTGGAACGAGCAGTACTTC.

The table lists this clone with a few counts. This rearrangement joins TRBV5-6 to TRBJ2-5, with 9 bases aligning to TRBD1. This CDR3 comprises 15 residues. The germline V gene has CDR1 SGHDT and CDR2 YYEEEE. The V segment lost 6 bases and the J segment 0 bases; nucleotides outside the gene matches: 6. Here the CDR3 reads CASNKDRGYQETQYF. The CDR3 coding sequence is TGTGCCAGCAACAAAGACAGGGGGTACCAAGAGACCCAGTACTTC.

The V call is TRBV12-5, the J call TRBJ1-1, with 7 bases fitting TRBD1. CDR3 length: 14 residues. From germline, CDR1 is LGHNT and CDR2 FRNRAP. Trimming took 4 bases from V and 4 from J; bases not matched to a gene: 6. As DNA, the CDR3 is TGTGCTAGTGGTTCCACAGGGGTGGGCACTGAAGCTTTCTTT. Encoded protein: CASGSTGVGTEAFF.

This chain links TRBV4-1 with TRBJ2-3; maybe TRBD2 (5 bases). The ends were cut back, 1 base at V and 9 bases at J, with 17 bases in the middle. Germline CDR1 and CDR2: MGHRA and YSYEKL. This CDR3 comprises 15 residues. CDR3 protein: CASSQGYSGETTQYF. In DNA form, the CDR3 reads TGCGCCAGCAGCCAAGGATATTCCGGGGAAACGACGCAGTATTTT.

The V and J genes are TRBV6-6 and TRBJ1-6; 9 bases line up with TRBD1. The junction had 4 bases not matched to a gene; V was cut back by 1 base and J by 9 bases. The CDR3 covers 15 residues. The germline CDR1 and CDR2 sequences are MNHNY and SVGAGI (reference sequence). CDR3 loop: CASSYFGQGSSPLHF. CDR3 sequence (DNA): TGTGCCAGCAGTTACTTCGGACAGGGGAGTTCACCCCTCCACTTT.

The rearrangement uses TRBV3-1 (or the pseudogene TRBV3-2) and TRBJ2-3, with D possibly matching TRBD2 (5 bases). The germline gives CDR1 LGHDT, CDR2 YNNKEL (reference sequence). There are 16 residues in the CDR3. V dropped 4 bases and J dropped 0 bases, with 14 bases sitting between them. The CDR3 coding sequence is TGTGCCAGCAGCCTCTCGGTCGGCGGGAGCACAGATACGCAGTATTTT. This sequence encodes CASSLSVGGSTDTQYF.

V gene TRBV9 combines with J gene TRBJ2-3; tentatively, D is TRBD2 (5 bases). Trimming stripped 7 bases from V and 2 bases from J, with 17 bases between. CDR1 SGDLS and CDR2 YYNGEE come from the germline V gene. The CDR3 loop spans 15 amino acids. The CDR3 spells CASGFGLAFTDTQYF. DNA of the CDR3: TGTGCCAGCGGTTTCGGTCTAGCCTTCACAGATACGCAGTATTTT.

This clone was seen many times. The V call is TRBV7-9, the J call TRBJ2-2; D gene ambiguous. Deletions cut 1 base from V and 1 base from J, with 7 bases between. The CDR3 spans 15 residues. The germline CDR1 and CDR2 sequences are SEHNR and FQNEAQ (reference sequence). CDR3 region: CASSLVPVNTGELFF. DNA for the CDR3: TGTGCCAGCAGCTTAGTCCCGGTGAACACCGGGGAGCTGTTTTTT.

Note on this clone: The same CDR3 can be traced to other DNA sequences in this sample. The chain joins TRBV7-8 to TRBJ2-7; TRBD1 matches 9 bases. CDR1 is SGHVS and CDR2 is FQNEAQ in the germline V gene. This CDR3 is 14 amino acids long. The V gene end was trimmed by 3 bases and the J gene end by 2 bases; junction bases not matched to a gene: 2. CDR3 in amino acids: CASSFGTGTYEQYF. The CDR3 bases are TGTGCCAGCAGCTTTGGGACAGGGACCTACGAGCAGTACTTC.

The rearrangement links TRBV3-1 (or the pseudogene TRBV3-2) to TRBJ1-5, with D hard to call. Trimming pared 3 bases from V and 3 bases from J, leaving 9 bases between. This CDR3 has 14 amino acids. Per the germline V gene, CDR1 is LGHDT and CDR2 is YNNKEL (reference sequence). Here the CDR3 reads CASSHSGDNQPQHF. DNA for the CDR3: TGTGCCAGCAGCCACTCCGGAGACAATCAGCCCCAGCATTTT.

The chain uses TRBV10-3 and TRBJ2-7, with 10 nucleotides matching TRBD1. The CDR3 runs 15 residues. Germline V gene lookup returns CDR1 ENHRY and CDR2 SYGVKD. Trimming cost V 3 bases and J 4 bases; bases outside gene matches: 6. The CDR3 is CAISDPGQGFYEQYF. In DNA form, the CDR3 reads TGTGCCATCAGTGACCCGGGACAGGGGTTTTACGAGCAGTACTTC.

The gene calls are TRBV2 and TRBJ1-5, with TRBD1 matching over 8 bases. This CDR3 has 16 amino acids. The ends lost 6 bases at V and 1 base at J; junction bases unmatched: 8. From germline, CDR1 is SNHLY and CDR2 FYNNEI. CDR3 nucleotides: TGTGCCAGCAGCCCCCCAGGGGGCCCAAGCAATCAGCCCCAGCATTTT. Protein sequence: CASSPPGGPSNQPQHF.

This sequence joins TRBV28 and TRBJ1-2; D is possibly TRBD1 (5 bases). Per germline, CDR1 MDHEN and CDR2 SYDVKM. V lost 6 bases and J 8 bases, leaving 10 bases between the germline ends. The CDR3 has 11 residues. The chain's CDR3 is CASSPGWGYTF. The CDR3 DNA follows: TGTGCCAGCAGCCCAGGGTGGGGCTACACCTTC.

This clone was recorded only once. The J gene is TRBJ2-1, the V gene TRBV5-1; 7 positions agree with TRBD2. V was pared by 5 bases and J by 3 bases, with 8 bases of the junction left unmatched. The germline V gene has CDR1 SGHRS and CDR2 YFSETQ. This CDR3 has 15 residues. This chain's CDR3 is CASRLGTTFYNEQFF. The CDR3 coding sequence is TGCGCCAGCAGGCTTGGGACTACCTTCTACAATGAGCAGTTCTTC.

The rearrangement links TRBV5-4 to TRBJ1-4; 8 positions match TRBD1. The CDR3 is made up of 16 amino acids. Germline loops: CDR1 SGHNT, CDR2 YYREEE (reference sequence). The V segment lost 4 bases and the J segment 1 base; nucleotides outside the gene matches: 6. The CDR3 protein is CASSPGQGRTNEKLFF. CDR3 sequence (DNA): TGTGCCAGCAGCCCAGGACAGGGTAGAACTAATGAAAAACTGTTTTTT.